Following are 10 T cell receptor beta chains from one sample sequenced in a study of T-cell memory formation after mild COVID-19. TCRdb ran MiXCR on the 5' RACE reads and lists one entry per CDR3 protein. Here the sample spans about 140,000 distinct CDR3 sequences, more than 13% being singletons. Material for sequencing was PBMCs or a T cell subset sorted from them (not recorded which). The receptors derive from an adult woman who had mild COVID-19 (a few samples of this study predate the infection). Cell type and time point are not known.

This clonotype has a handful of counts. The chain recombines TRBV7-9 with TRBJ2-3, with TRBD2 matching over 10 bases. With 4 bases clipped from V and 4 bases from J, the junction kept 11 bases outside the gene matches. The CDR3 consists of 17 residues. Germline CDR1 and CDR2: SEHNR and FQNEAQ (reference sequence). The CDR3 DNA reads as TGTGCCAGCAGCTCCGCGAGGGGACTAGCGTTAGCAGATACGCAGTATTTT. Its translation is CASSSARGLALADTQYF. Based on the CDR3 plus reference TRBV7-9 and TRBJ2-3, the full variable domain is DTGVSQNPRHKITKRGQNVTFRCDPISEHNRLYWYRQTLGQGPEFLTYFQNEAQLEKSRLLSDRFSAERPKGSFSTLEIQRTEQGDSAMYLCASSSARGLALADTQYFGPGTRLTVL.

This chain joins TRBV9 and TRBJ2-1, with 10 bases that match TRBD2. The trim removed 4 bases at V and 6 bases at J, leaving 22 bases unmatched. Germline V lookup: CDR1 SGDLS, CDR2 YYNGEE. The CDR3 extends over 20 amino acids. The CDR3 loop reads CASSPQGVISGGIRSNEQFF. The CDR3 region has the DNA TGTGCCAGCAGCCCTCAGGGGGTTATTAGCGGGGGGATCAGGTCCAATGAGCAGTTCTTC.

Turning to this clonotype: Compared with germline, one end of the junction differs, possibly owing to a read error. This chain links TRBV29-1 with TRBJ1-1; no clear D gene. This CDR3 is built from 12 residues. Germline CDR1 and CDR2: SQVTM and ANQGSEA. CDR3 amino acids: CIVPARGTEAFF. In nucleotides, the CDR3 is TGCATCGTTCCAGCTCGAGGGACTGAAGCTTTCTTT. Variable domain in full (rest from reference TRBV29-1 and TRBJ1-1): SAVISQKPSRDICQRGTSLTIQCQVDSQVTMMFWYRQQPGQSLTLIATANQGSEATYESGFVIDKFPISRPNLTFSTLTVSNMSPEDSSIYLCIVPARGTEAFFGQGTRLTVV.

This clonotype appeared a few times. The chain couples TRBV12-3 or TRBV12-4 to TRBJ2-7; no definite D call. This CDR3 has 14 amino acids. V dropped 4 bases and J dropped 0 bases, with 10 bases sitting between them. The CDR3 nucleotides read TGTGCCAGCAGTTATGCTGGAAGCTCCTACGAGCAGTACTTC. It yields the protein CASSYAGSSYEQYF.

This clonotype was seen a handful of times. This rearrangement joins TRBV7-9 to TRBJ2-3, with D uncertain. CDR3 length equals 13 residues. Germline CDR1 is SEHNR and CDR2 is FQNEAQ (reference sequence). The V end lost 2 bases, the J end lost 2 bases, and 5 bases lay between the germline ends. CDR3 bases: TGTGCCAGCAGCTTACGGCTCACAGATACGCAGTATTTT. Amino acid sequence: CASSLRLTDTQYF.

V gene TRBV6-1 combines with J gene TRBJ2-7; 12 positions agree with TRBD2. V shed 1 base and J 12 bases; nucleotides not matched to a gene: 10. The length of the CDR3 is 15 residues. Looked up from germline, CDR1 is MNHNS and CDR2 is SASEGT. CDR3 sequence reads: CASSEDETSGSYPYF. CDR3 DNA sequence: TGTGCCAGCAGTGAAGATGAGACTAGCGGGAGTTATCCGTACTTC.

This clonotype was picked up a small number of times. The chain couples TRBV6-6 to TRBJ2-1; the match to TRBD2 covers 9 bases. CDR3 length: 13 residues. The trim removed 2 bases at V and 12 bases at J, leaving 5 bases unmatched. Per the germline V gene, CDR1 is MNHNY and CDR2 is SVGAGI (reference sequence). Written as DNA, the CDR3 is TGTGCCAGCAGTTACCCGGGAGCGGGGGGGCAGTTCTTC. Its protein product is CASSYPGAGGQFF.

This clonotype has more than one count but fewer than ten. This chain joins TRBV20-1 and TRBJ2-7, with TRBD2 identical over 9 bases. The CDR3 has 14 amino acids. Trimming removed 2 bases from V and 2 bases from J; junction bases left unmatched: 4. The germline V gene has CDR1 DFQATT and CDR2 SNEGSKA (reference sequence). The CDR3 loop reads CSARKRGVPYEQYF. Here the CDR3 DNA reads TGCAGTGCTAGAAAGCGGGGGGTACCCTACGAGCAGTACTTC.

This clonotype was seen only a few times. V gene TRBV7-6 combines with J gene TRBJ2-7; 9 nucleotides match TRBD1. The CDR3 is 15 amino acids. With 7 bases clipped from V and 6 bases from J, the junction kept 13 bases outside the gene matches. Germline V gene sequence: CDR1 SGHVS, CDR2 FNYEAQ. CDR3 in amino acids: CASTQKDRGYGEQYF. The DNA of the CDR3 is TGTGCCAGCACCCAAAAGGACAGGGGATACGGCGAGCAGTACTTC. The full variable domain, its missing parts supplied by reference TRBV7-6 and TRBJ2-7, is GAGVSQSPRYKVTKRGQDVALRCDPISGHVSLYWYRQALGQGPEFLTYFNYEAQQDKSGLPNDRFSAERPEGSISTLTIQRTEQRDSAMYRCASTQKDRGYGEQYFGPGTRLTVT.

This clonotype has just a few counts. The V call is TRBV24-1, the J call TRBJ2-2; D is perhaps TRBD1 (5 bases). CDR3 length: 15 amino acids. In germline, CDR1 is KGHDR, CDR2 SFDVKD. V dropped 1 base and J dropped 5 bases, with 10 bases sitting between them. The CDR3, as DNA: TGTGCCACCAGTGATTTTACAGGTCTGACCGGGGAGCTGTTTTTT. Amino acid sequence: CATSDFTGLTGELFF.